The 17 T cell receptor beta chains in this list originate from one sample, sequenced in a study of control samples from healthy donors and cancer patients. Only in-frame clones appear in the TCRdb table, and some are missing; sequencing was by immunoSEQ multiplex PCR. The sample has 70,000 to 80,000 clones, roughly 80% seen once. Sequencing was performed on blood. These receptors came from a man aged 45 to 65 in good health.

The rearrangement joins TRBV20-1 to TRBJ2-2, with D tentatively TRBD1 (6 bases). This CDR3 comprises 17 residues. Trimming removed 6 bases from V and 5 bases from J, with 25 bases in between. The germline CDR1 and CDR2 sequences are DFQATT and SNEGSKA (reference sequence). The CDR3 DNA follows: TGCAGTGCAAGTATGGGACCGTTCAGGGGATATACCGGGGAGCTGTTTTTT. Translating gives CSASMGPFRGYTGELFF.

This chain uses TRBV3-1 (or the pseudogene TRBV3-2) with TRBJ1-5; D remains unclear. CDR1 is LGHDT and CDR2 is YNNKEL in the germline V gene (reference sequence). V was pared by 0 bases and J by 10 bases, with 19 bases between. The CDR3 contains 16 residues. CDR3 sequence reads: CASSQDSGSTWEPQHF. The CDR3 nucleotides read TGTGCCAGCAGCCAAGACTCTGGGTCGACCTGGGAACCCCAGCATTTT.

The rearrangement links TRBV6-2 or TRBV6-3 to TRBJ2-7; the D is unclear. V dropped 2 bases and J dropped 2 bases, with 19 bases sitting between them. The CDR3 runs 17 residues. Germline V gene data show CDR1 as MNHEY and CDR2 as SVGEGT. CDR3 nucleotide sequence: TGTGCCAGCAGTTACATGGCAGGCCACCCAGACCCCTACGAGCAGTACTTC. As protein: CASSYMAGHPDPYEQYF.

The CDR3 spells CASSGLTGSYNEQFF. CDR3 in DNA: TGTGCCAGCAGTGGTTTGACGGGGTCCTACAATGAGCAGTTCTTC. J is TRBJ2-1 and V is TRBV2; possibly TRBD2 for D (5 bases). Between the trimmed V and J ends, which lost 4 bases and 1 base, there was a span of 11 bases. The CDR3 is made up of 15 amino acids. Germline V gene sequence: CDR1 SNHLY, CDR2 FYNNEI. The full variable domain, with the rest looked up from reference TRBV2 and TRBJ2-1, is EPEVTQTPSHQVTQMGQEVILRCVPISNHLYFYWYRQILGQKVEFLVSFYNNEISEKSEIFDDQFSVERPDGSNFTLKIRSTKLEDSAMYFCASSGLTGSYNEQFFGPGTRLTVL.

The CDR3 DNA reads as TGCGCCAGCAGTTCGGCTAGCAGCTACGAGCAGTACTTC. Translated, it gives CASSSASSYEQYF. The chain combines TRBV10-2 with TRBJ2-7, with a tentative D call TRBD2 (5 bases). This CDR3 comprises 13 residues. V lost 5 bases to trimming and J lost 3 bases, with 11 bases between them. Looked up from germline, CDR1 is WSHSY and CDR2 is SAAADI.

This rearrangement joins TRBV11-2 to TRBJ1-4; D unresolved. From germline, CDR1 is SGHAT and CDR2 FQNNGV. The CDR3 covers 16 residues. V lost 1 base, J lost 1 base, and 10 bases lay in between. The CDR3 here is CASSLAGGLTNEKLFF. The CDR3 bases are TGTGCCAGCAGCTTAGCGGGTGGGCTAACTAATGAAAAACTGTTTTTT.

The genes are TRBV9 and TRBJ1-1; possibly TRBD1 for D (5 bases). Trimming removed 3 bases at V and 0 bases at J, with 12 bases between. Germline lookup yields CDR1 SGDLS and CDR2 YYNGEE. The CDR3 runs 15 residues. CDR3 sequence reads: CASSARQTMNTEAFF. The CDR3 DNA reads as TGTGCCAGCAGCGCCCGACAGACAATGAACACTGAAGCTTTCTTT.

This chain links TRBV28 with TRBJ2-3; 7 bases line up with TRBD1. With V trimmed by 4 bases and J by 9 bases, 7 bases remained unmatched. This CDR3 has 13 amino acids. CDR1 and CDR2 (germline): MDHEN, SYDVKM. The CDR3 nucleotides read TGTGCCAGCAGTTCGGGACAGATCATCACGCAGTATTTT. Its translation is CASSSGQIITQYF.

The J gene is TRBJ1-6, the V gene TRBV30; TRBD1 aligns across 7 bases. This CDR3 comprises 14 residues. CDR1 and CDR2 from the germline V gene are GTSNPN and SVGIG (reference sequence). V was pared by 3 bases and J by 9 bases, with 8 bases of the junction left unmatched. The CDR3 DNA sequence: TGTGCCTGGAGGACAGGGTTGGGAGGTTCACCCCTCCACTTT. Translation gives CAWRTGLGGSPLHF.

The CDR3 region is CASSQDWDRSYNEQFF. CDR3 in DNA: TGCGCCAGCAGCCAAGATTGGGACCGATCCTACAATGAGCAGTTCTTC. The chain joins TRBV4-3 to TRBJ2-1; D may correspond to TRBD1 or TRBD2 (5 bases each). CDR1 LGHNA and CDR2 YSLEER come from the germline V gene. The V end lost 0 bases, the J end lost 1 base, and 10 bases lay between the germline ends. The CDR3 is 16 amino acids.

The chain couples TRBV14 to TRBJ2-1; 11 bases line up with TRBD2. The germline V gene has CDR1 SGHDN and CDR2 FVKESK. The CDR3 runs to 16 residues. The J segment lost 3 bases and the V segment lost 5 bases, leaving 6 bases of the junction unmatched. The CDR3 spells CASSNQGLAVYNEQFF. The DNA of the CDR3 is TGTGCCAGCAGCAACCAGGGACTAGCGGTCTACAATGAGCAGTTCTTC.

CDR3 region: CASSPPRQISTDTQYF. CDR3 DNA sequence: TGTGCCAGCTCACCTCCGAGGCAAATCAGCACAGATACGCAGTATTTT. The chain has TRBV18 and TRBJ2-3; D is undetermined. In germline, CDR1 is KGHSH, CDR2 LQKENI. This CDR3 region has 16 residues. Trimming pared 3 bases from V and 0 bases from J, leaving 13 bases between.

This chain connects TRBV19 to TRBJ2-1, with 7 bases lining up with TRBD2. CDR3 size: 14 residues. The V gene's germline CDR1 is LNHDA and CDR2 SQIVND (reference sequence). The V and J ends lost 5 bases and 9 bases, in that order; junction bases with no gene match: 10. The CDR3 region is CASSPRGGSTEQFF. As DNA, the CDR3 is TGTGCCAGTAGTCCCCGAGGCGGGAGTACTGAGCAGTTCTTC.

The chain joins TRBV3-1 (or the pseudogene TRBV3-2) to TRBJ2-7; the D gene is possibly TRBD2 (6 bases). Trimming left V 7 bases short and J 9 bases short, with 25 bases between. Germline V gene data show CDR1 as LGHDT and CDR2 as YNNKEL (reference sequence). This CDR3 is built from 15 residues. The CDR3, as DNA: TGTGCCAGCACCCGAACGACTCGGGGGAATATGAGGCAGTACTTC. Its translation: CASTRTTRGNMRQYF.

This clone has a handful of counts. V gene TRBV19 combines with J gene TRBJ2-7, with D possibly TRBD1 on 6 matching bases. The CDR3 has 14 amino acids. Trimming shortened V by 6 bases and J by 2 bases, and 14 bases separated the two germline ends. CDR1 and CDR2 (germline): LNHDA, SQIVND (reference sequence). CDR3 sequence: CASSADRTAYEQYF. The CDR3, as DNA: TGTGCCAGTAGCGCAGATCGGACAGCCTACGAGCAGTACTTC. Full variable domain (rest looked up from reference TRBV19 and TRBJ2-7): DGGITQSPKYLFRKEGQNVTLSCEQNLNHDAMYWYRQDPGQGLRLIYYSQIVNDFQKGDIAEGYSVSREKKESFPLTVTSAQKNPTAFYLCASSADRTAYEQYFGPGTRLTVT.

The chain carries TRBV23-1 and TRBJ1-1; D gene unclear. TRBV23-1 is an ORF, with its function uncertain. The CDR3 contains 15 residues. The V and J ends lost 0 bases and 2 bases respectively, with 10 bases between them. CDR3 region: CASSQSSRRNTEAFF. The DNA for the CDR3 is TGCGCCAGCAGTCAATCAAGTAGGCGTAACACTGAAGCTTTCTTT.

V usage is TRBV24-1 and J usage is TRBJ2-4; 9 bases agree with TRBD1. The J segment lost 8 bases and the V segment lost 4 bases, leaving 5 bases of the junction unmatched. From germline, CDR1 is KGHDR and CDR2 SFDVKD. This CDR3 has 14 residues. CDR3 DNA sequence: TGTGCCACCAGTGACCCCGGGACAGGGCACATTCAGTACTTC. Amino acid sequence: CATSDPGTGHIQYF.